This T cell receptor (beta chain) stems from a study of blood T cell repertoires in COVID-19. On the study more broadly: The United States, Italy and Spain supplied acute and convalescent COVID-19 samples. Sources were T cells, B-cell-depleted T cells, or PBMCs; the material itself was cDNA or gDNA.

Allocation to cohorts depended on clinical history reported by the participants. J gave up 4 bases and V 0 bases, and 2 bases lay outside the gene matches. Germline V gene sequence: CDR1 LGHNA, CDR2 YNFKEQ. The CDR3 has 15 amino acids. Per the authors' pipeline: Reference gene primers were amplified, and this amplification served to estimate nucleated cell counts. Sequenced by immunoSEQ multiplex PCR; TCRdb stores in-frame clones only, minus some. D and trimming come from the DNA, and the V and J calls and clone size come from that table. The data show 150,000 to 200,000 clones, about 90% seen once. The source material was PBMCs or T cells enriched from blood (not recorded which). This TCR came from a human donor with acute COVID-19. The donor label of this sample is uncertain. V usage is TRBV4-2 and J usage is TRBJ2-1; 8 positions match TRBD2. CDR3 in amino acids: CASSQDREGYNEQFF. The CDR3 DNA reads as TGTGCCAGCAGCCAAGATCGGGAGGGTTACAATGAGCAGTTCTTC.